This T cell receptor beta chain is drawn from a study of blood T cell repertoires in COVID-19. Background on the study: From the United States, Italy and Spain came samples of acute and convalescent COVID-19. Sample material is recorded as cDNA or gDNA derived from T cells, B-cell-depleted T cells, or PBMCs.

This CDR3 has 13 residues. Deletions cut 8 bases from V and 7 bases from J, with 18 bases between. Germline assignment: CDR1 SNHLY and CDR2 FYNNEI. Authors' data handling: Nucleated cell number was recorded as an estimate derived from reference gene primer amplification. The table came from immunoSEQ multiplex PCR; TCRdb's copy has only in-frame clones and leaves some out. The D gene and trimming were derived from the DNA, and the V and J assignments and clone size from that table. Altogether some 220,000 clones are present, more than 70% being singletons, with the ten largest covering about 13%. The chain is built from TRBV2 and TRBJ2-7, with no clear D. The TCR comes from a human donor in a cohort sampled during active COVID-19. Specimen: peripheral blood. This CDR3 reads CASDLAPSGEQYF. Here the CDR3 DNA reads TGTGCCAGCGACTTGGCCCCGTCCGGGGAGCAGTACTTC.